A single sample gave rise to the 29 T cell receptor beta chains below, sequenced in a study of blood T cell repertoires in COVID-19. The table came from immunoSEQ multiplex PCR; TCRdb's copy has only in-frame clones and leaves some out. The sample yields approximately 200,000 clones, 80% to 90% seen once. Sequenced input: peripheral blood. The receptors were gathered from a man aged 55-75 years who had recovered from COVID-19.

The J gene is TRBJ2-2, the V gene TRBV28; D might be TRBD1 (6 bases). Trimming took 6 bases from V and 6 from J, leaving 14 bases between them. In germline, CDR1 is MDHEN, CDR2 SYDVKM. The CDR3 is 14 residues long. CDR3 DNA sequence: TGTGCCAGCAGCTTCGGACAGTTCCCCGGGGAGCTGTTTTTT. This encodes CASSFGQFPGELFF.

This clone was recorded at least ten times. The CDR3 here is CASSLARTGKETQYF. Here the CDR3 DNA reads TGTGCCAGCAGCTTAGCAAGGACAGGGAAAGAGACCCAGTACTTC. The chain has TRBV5-6 and TRBJ2-5, with 8 bases aligning to TRBD1. With V trimmed by 2 bases and J by 3 bases, 6 bases remained unmatched. CDR1 and CDR2 from the germline V gene are SGHDT and YYEEEE. The CDR3 is 15 amino acids.

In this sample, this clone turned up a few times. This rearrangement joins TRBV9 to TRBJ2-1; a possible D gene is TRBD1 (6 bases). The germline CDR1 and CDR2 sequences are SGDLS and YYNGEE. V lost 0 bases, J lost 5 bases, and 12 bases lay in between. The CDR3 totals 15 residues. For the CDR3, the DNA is TGTGCCAGCAGCGTAGGCGACAGGAAGGACAATGAGCAGTTCTTC. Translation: CASSVGDRKDNEQFF.

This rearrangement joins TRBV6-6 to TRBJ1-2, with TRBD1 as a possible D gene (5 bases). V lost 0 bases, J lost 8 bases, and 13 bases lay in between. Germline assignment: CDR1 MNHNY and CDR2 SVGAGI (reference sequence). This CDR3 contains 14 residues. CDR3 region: CASSYSPGTNGYTF. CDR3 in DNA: TGTGCCAGCAGTTACTCGCCAGGGACTAACGGCTACACCTTC.

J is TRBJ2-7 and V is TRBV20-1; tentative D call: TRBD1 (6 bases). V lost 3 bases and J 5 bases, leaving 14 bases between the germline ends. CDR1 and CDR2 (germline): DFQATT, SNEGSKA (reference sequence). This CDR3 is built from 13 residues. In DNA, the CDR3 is TGCAGTGCTAGTCCGGCAGGGGTTCACGAGCAGTACTTC. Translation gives CSASPAGVHEQYF.

CDR3 amino acids: CASSSGTGISGGGYTF. Written as DNA, the CDR3 is TGTGCCAGCAGTTCCGGGACAGGGATTTCTGGGGGTGGCTACACCTTC. The V call is TRBV28, the J call TRBJ1-2; 9 nucleotides align to TRBD1. From germline, CDR1 is MDHEN and CDR2 SYDVKM. V lost 4 bases, J lost 7 bases, and 13 bases stayed unmatched. The CDR3 covers 16 residues.

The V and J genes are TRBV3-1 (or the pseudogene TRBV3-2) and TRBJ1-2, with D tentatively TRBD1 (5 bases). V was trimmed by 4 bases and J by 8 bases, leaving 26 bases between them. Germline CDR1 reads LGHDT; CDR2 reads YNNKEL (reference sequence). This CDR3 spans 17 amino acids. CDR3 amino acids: CASSLLSGGRGTLGYTF. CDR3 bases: TGTGCCAGCAGCCTCCTGTCGGGGGGTCGTGGAACTCTCGGCTACACCTTC.

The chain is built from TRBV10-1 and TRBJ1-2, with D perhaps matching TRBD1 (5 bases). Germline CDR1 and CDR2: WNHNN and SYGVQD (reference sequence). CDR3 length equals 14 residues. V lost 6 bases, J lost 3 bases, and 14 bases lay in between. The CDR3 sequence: CASRSTVWDYGYTF. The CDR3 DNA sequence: TGCGCCAGCAGGTCGACAGTCTGGGACTATGGCTACACCTTC.

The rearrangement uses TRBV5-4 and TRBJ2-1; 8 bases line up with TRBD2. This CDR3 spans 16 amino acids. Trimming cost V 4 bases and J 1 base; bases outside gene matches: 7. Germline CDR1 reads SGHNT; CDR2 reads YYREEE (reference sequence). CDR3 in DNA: TGTGCCAGCAGCCCCCCGGTAGCGGGATCCTACAATGAGCAGTTCTTC. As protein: CASSPPVAGSYNEQFF.

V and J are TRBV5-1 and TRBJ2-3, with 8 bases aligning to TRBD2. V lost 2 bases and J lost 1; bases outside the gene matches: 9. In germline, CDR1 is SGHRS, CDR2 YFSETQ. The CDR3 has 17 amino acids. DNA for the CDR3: TGCGCCAGCAGCTTTTCGGCGGGAGGTGGGGGCACAGATACGCAGTATTTT. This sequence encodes CASSFSAGGGGTDTQYF.

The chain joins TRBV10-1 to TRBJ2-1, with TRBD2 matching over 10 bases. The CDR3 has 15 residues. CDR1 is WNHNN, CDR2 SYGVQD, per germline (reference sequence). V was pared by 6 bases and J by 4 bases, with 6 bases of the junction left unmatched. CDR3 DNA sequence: TGCGCCAGCAGCATGACTAGCGGGCGGTACAATGAGCAGTTCTTC. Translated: CASSMTSGRYNEQFF.

The CDR3: CAWSVQRVNSPLHF. CDR3 in DNA: TGTGCCTGGAGTGTCCAGAGGGTTAATTCACCCCTCCACTTT. The chain carries TRBV30 and TRBJ1-6; no clear D. The CDR3 runs to 14 residues. Germline V gene data show CDR1 as GTSNPN and CDR2 as SVGIG (reference sequence). V dropped 0 bases and J dropped 6 bases, with 9 bases sitting between them.

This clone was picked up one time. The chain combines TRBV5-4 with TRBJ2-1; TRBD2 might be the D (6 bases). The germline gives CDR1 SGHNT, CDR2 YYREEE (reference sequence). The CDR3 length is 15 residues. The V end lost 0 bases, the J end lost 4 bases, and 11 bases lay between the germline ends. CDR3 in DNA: TGTGCCAGCAGCTTGGTGGGAGGACAATACAATGAGCAGTTCTTC. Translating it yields CASSLVGGQYNEQFF.

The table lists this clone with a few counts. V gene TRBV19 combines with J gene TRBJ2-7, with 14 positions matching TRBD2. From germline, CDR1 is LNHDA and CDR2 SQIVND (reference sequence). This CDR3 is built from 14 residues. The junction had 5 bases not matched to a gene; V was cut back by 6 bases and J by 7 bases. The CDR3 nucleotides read TGTGCCAGTAGACCTCGGACTAGCGGGAGGGAGCAGTACTTC. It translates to CASRPRTSGREQYF.

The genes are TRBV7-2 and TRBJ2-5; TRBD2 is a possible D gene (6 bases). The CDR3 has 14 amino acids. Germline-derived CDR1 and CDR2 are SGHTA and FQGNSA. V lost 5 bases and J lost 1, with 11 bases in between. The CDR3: CASSRRDGQETQYF. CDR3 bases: TGTGCCAGCAGCCGGCGGGACGGCCAAGAGACCCAGTACTTC.

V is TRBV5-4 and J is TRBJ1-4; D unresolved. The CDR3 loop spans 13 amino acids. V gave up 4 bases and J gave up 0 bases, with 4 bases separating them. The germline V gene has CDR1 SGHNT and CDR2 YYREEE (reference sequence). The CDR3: CASSTSTNEKLFF. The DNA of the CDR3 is TGTGCCAGCAGCACATCAACTAATGAAAAACTGTTTTTT.

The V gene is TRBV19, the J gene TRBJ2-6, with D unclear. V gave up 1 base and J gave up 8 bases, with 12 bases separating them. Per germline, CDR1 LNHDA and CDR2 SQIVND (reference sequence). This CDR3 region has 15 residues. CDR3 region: CASSIGQPASNVLTF. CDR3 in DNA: TGTGCCAGTAGTATAGGACAACCCGCCTCCAACGTCCTGACTTTC.

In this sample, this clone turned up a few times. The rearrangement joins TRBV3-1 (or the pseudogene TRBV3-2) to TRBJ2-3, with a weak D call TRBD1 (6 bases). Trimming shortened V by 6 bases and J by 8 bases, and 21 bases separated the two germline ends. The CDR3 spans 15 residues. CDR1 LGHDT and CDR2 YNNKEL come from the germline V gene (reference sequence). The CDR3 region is CASSPNRPLGGTQYF. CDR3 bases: TGTGCCAGCAGTCCAAATAGGCCCCTAGGGGGTACGCAGTATTTT.

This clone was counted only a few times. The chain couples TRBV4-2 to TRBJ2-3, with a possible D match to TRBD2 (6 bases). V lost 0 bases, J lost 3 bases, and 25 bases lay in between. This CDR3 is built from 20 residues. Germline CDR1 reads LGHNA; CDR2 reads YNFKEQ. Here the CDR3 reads CASSQDPQARGVGRTDTQYF. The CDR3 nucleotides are TGTGCCAGCAGCCAAGATCCCCAGGCGCGGGGAGTTGGGAGGACAGATACGCAGTATTTT.

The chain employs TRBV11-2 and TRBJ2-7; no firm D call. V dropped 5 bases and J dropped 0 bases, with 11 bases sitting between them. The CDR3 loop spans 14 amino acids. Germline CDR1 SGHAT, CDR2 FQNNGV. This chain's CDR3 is CASSLQMNSYEQYF. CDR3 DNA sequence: TGTGCCAGCAGCCTTCAGATGAACTCCTACGAGCAGTACTTC.

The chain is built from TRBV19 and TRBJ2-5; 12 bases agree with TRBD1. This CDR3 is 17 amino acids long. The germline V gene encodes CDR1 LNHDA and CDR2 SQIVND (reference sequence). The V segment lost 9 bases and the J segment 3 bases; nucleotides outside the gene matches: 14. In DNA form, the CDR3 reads TGTGCCAGCTCGACCCCAGCCGGGACAGGGGGCGAAGAGACCCAGTACTTC. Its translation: CASSTPAGTGGEETQYF.

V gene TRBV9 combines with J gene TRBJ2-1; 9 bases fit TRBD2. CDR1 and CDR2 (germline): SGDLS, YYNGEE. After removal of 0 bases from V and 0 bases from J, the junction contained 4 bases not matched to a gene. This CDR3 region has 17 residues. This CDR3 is CASSVGGSGSSYNEQFF. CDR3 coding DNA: TGTGCCAGCAGCGTAGGGGGTAGCGGGAGCTCCTACAATGAGCAGTTCTTC.

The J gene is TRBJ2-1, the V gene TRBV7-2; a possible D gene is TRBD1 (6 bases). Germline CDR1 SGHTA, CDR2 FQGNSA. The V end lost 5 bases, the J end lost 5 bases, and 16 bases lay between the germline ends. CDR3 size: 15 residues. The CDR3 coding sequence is TGTGCCAGCAGCCTACTTCCCGGGACAAACAATGAGCAGTTCTTC. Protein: CASSLLPGTNNEQFF.

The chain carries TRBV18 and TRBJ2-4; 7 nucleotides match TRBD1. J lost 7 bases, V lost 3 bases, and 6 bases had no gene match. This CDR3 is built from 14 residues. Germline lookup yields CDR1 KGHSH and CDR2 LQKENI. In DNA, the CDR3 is TGTGCCAGCTCACCCGGGCAGGGGGTGAACATTCAGTACTTC. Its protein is CASSPGQGVNIQYF.

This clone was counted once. For the CDR3, the DNA is TGCAGCGGCCAGCCGGGACAGGGAGAGACCCAGTACTTC. Its translation: CSGQPGQGETQYF. This chain links TRBV29-1 with TRBJ2-5, with 9 bases fitting TRBD1. This CDR3 has 13 residues. J was trimmed by 4 bases and V by 7 bases; bases with no gene match: 7. CDR1 SQVTM and CDR2 ANQGSEA come from the germline V gene.

The CDR3 sequence is CASNSGLAPSTDTQYF. CDR3 coding DNA: TGTGCCAGTAACTCGGGACTAGCGCCAAGCACAGATACGCAGTATTTT. The chain recombines TRBV19 with TRBJ2-3; 10 bases agree with TRBD2. The V gene's germline CDR1 is LNHDA and CDR2 SQIVND (reference sequence). This CDR3 comprises 16 residues. J was trimmed by 0 bases and V by 7 bases; bases with no gene match: 7. Variable domain in full (rest from reference TRBV19 and TRBJ2-3): DGGITQSPKYLFRKEGQNVTLSCEQNLNHDAMYWYRQDPGQGLRLIYYSQIVNDFQKGDIAEGYSVSREKKESFPLTVTSAQKNPTAFYLCASNSGLAPSTDTQYFGPGTRLTVL.

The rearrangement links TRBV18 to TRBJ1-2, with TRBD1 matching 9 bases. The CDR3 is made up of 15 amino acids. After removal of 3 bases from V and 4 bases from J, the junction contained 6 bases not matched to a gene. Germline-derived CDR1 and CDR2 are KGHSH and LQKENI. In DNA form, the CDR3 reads TGTGCCAGCTCACCTCCGGGACAGGGAACCTATGGCTACACCTTC. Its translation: CASSPPGQGTYGYTF.

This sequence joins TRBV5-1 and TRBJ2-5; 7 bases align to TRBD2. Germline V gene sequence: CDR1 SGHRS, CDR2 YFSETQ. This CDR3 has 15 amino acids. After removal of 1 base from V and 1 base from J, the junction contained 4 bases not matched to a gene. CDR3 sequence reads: CASSLFSSGQETQYF. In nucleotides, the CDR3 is TGCGCCAGCAGCTTGTTTTCTAGCGGCCAAGAGACCCAGTACTTC. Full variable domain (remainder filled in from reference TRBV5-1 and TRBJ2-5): KAGVTQTPRYLIKTRGQQVTLSCSPISGHRSVSWYQQTPGQGLQFLFEYFSETQRNKGNFPGRFSGRQFSNSRSEMNVSTLELGDSALYLCASSLFSSGQETQYFGPGTRLLVL.

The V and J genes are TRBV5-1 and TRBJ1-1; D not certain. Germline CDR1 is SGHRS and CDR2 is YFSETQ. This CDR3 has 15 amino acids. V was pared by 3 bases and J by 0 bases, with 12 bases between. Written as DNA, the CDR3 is TGCGCCAGCAGCTCATCCGCCGGAGTGAACACTGAAGCTTTCTTT. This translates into CASSSSAGVNTEAFF.